The next 22 T cell receptor beta chains were all read from a single sample in a study of neurological immune-mediated disorders. TCRdb ran MiXCR on the 5' RACE reads and lists one entry per CDR3 protein. The table lists about 65,000 distinct CDR3 sequences, about 4% of them singletons. Input material: PBMCs. These receptors were taken from a man between 45 and 60 years old with multiple sclerosis.

The table lists this clonotype with many counts. The rearrangement joins TRBV7-2 to TRBJ1-2; D gene unclear. The germline V gene encodes CDR1 SGHTA and CDR2 FQGNSA. The CDR3 consists of 15 residues. V was trimmed by 1 base and J by 0 bases, leaving 9 bases between them. Written as DNA, the CDR3 is TGTGCCAGCAGCTTAGGCACAGCCGCTAACTATGGCTACACCTTC. Encoded protein: CASSLGTAANYGYTF.

The sample holds many counts of this clonotype. The chain has TRBV9 and TRBJ1-2; D remains ambiguous. Trimming shortened V by 4 bases and J by 6 bases, and 10 bases separated the two germline ends. The CDR3 is 12 residues long. Germline CDR1 is SGDLS and CDR2 is YYNGEE. The CDR3 DNA reads as TGTGCCAGCAGCCCAAGCGGCCATGGCTACACCTTC. It codes for CASSPSGHGYTF.

This clonotype has just a few counts. A read error may be the cause here, since a much bigger clone is one base away. J is TRBJ1-1 and V is TRBV18; a possible D gene is TRBD1 (5 bases). The CDR3 covers 14 residues. Germline V gene sequence: CDR1 KGHSH, CDR2 LQKENI. The V end was cut by 1 base, the J end by 3 bases, with 9 bases between. This chain's CDR3 is CASSPQGKDTEAFF. Here the CDR3 DNA reads TGTGCCAGCTCACCACAGGGGAAGGACACTGAAGCTTTCTTT. The entire variable domain, with the rest obtained from reference TRBV18 and TRBJ1-1, is as follows: NAGVMQNPRHLVRRRGQEARLRCSPMKGHSHVYWYRQLPEEGLKFMVYLQKENIIDESGMPKERFSAEFPKEGPSILRIQQVVRGDSAAYFCASSPQGKDTEAFFGQGTRLTVV.

The sample holds many counts of this clonotype. This chain connects TRBV12-3 or TRBV12-4 to TRBJ2-3; 11 bases map to TRBD2. The CDR3 has 15 amino acids. V dropped 5 bases and J dropped 3; count of bases not matched to a gene: 4. CDR3 loop: CASSRPSGGTDTQYF. CDR3 bases: TGTGCCAGCAGTCGTCCTAGCGGGGGGACAGATACGCAGTATTTT.

This clonotype was picked up many times. In DNA form, the CDR3 reads TGTGCCAGCAGCCAAGTCCTGGGGCAGGGGAGTTCGAACACCGGGGAGCTGTTTTTT. This translates into CASSQVLGQGSSNTGELFF. This chain uses TRBV3-1 with TRBJ2-2; maybe TRBD1 (6 bases). Trimming cost V 1 base and J 0 bases, with 18 bases left between them. This CDR3 contains 19 residues. Germline-derived CDR1 and CDR2 are LGHDT and YNNKEL (reference sequence).

In this sample, this clonotype turned up many times. The V call is TRBV3-1, the J call TRBJ2-5, with 9 bases aligning to TRBD2. Per the germline V gene, CDR1 is LGHDT and CDR2 is YNNKEL (reference sequence). Trimming removed 3 bases from V and 5 bases from J; junction bases left unmatched: 13. The CDR3 runs to 17 residues. As DNA, the CDR3 is TGTGCCAGCAGCCAGCGGCGGGGGGGCTGGACATTTGAGACCCAGTACTTC. Amino acids: CASSQRRGGWTFETQYF.

This clonotype has ten or more counts. This chain uses TRBV20-1 with TRBJ2-2; the D is unclear. V was trimmed by 5 bases and J by 4 bases, leaving 20 bases between them. The CDR3 covers 16 residues. Looked up from germline, CDR1 is DFQATT and CDR2 is SNEGSKA (reference sequence). This chain's CDR3 is CSAPLIRAPSTGELFF. In DNA form, the CDR3 reads TGCAGTGCTCCATTAATCCGGGCACCGAGCACCGGGGAGCTGTTTTTT.

This clonotype was seen ten or more times. J is TRBJ2-3 and V is TRBV5-1; the match to TRBD2 covers 10 bases. The CDR3 is 16 amino acids. Germline V gene data show CDR1 as SGHRS and CDR2 as YFSETQ. With V trimmed by 3 bases and J by 3 bases, 7 bases remained unmatched. The CDR3 DNA reads TGCGCCAGCAGCTGGAACCTAGCGGGGGTAACAGATACGCAGTATTTT. Amino acids: CASSWNLAGVTDTQYF. Using reference TRBV5-1 and TRBJ2-3 for the parts outside the CDR3, the full variable domain is KAGVTQTPRYLIKTRGQQVTLSCSPISGHRSVSWYQQTPGQGLQFLFEYFSETQRNKGNFPGRFSGRQFSNSRSEMNVSTLELGDSALYLCASSWNLAGVTDTQYFGPGTRLTVL.

This clonotype was recorded at least ten times. With a much larger clone just one base away, this may be a read error. The genes are TRBV20-1 and TRBJ2-7; a weak D match, TRBD1 (5 bases). With 5 bases removed from V and 4 bases from J, the gap between germline ends came to 12 bases. From germline, CDR1 is DFQATT and CDR2 SNEGSKA (reference sequence). The CDR3 contains 12 residues. CDR3 residues: CSAHGKGYEQYF. DNA for the CDR3: TGCAGTGCTCACGGAAAGGGGTACGAGCAGTACTTC.

V gene TRBV5-1 combines with J gene TRBJ2-7; 10 bases fit TRBD2. V shed 0 bases and J 2 bases; nucleotides not matched to a gene: 5. Germline-derived CDR1 and CDR2 are SGHRS and YFSETQ. The CDR3 contains 16 residues. This CDR3 is CASSLAGLAATYEQYF. CDR3 nucleotides: TGCGCCAGCAGCTTGGCTGGACTAGCGGCGACCTACGAGCAGTACTTC.

This clonotype was observed at least ten times. CDR3 sequence (DNA): TGCGCCAGCAGCCAAGCTCAGGGGGGGTACGAGCAGTACTTC. The encoded protein is CASSQAQGGYEQYF. The gene calls are TRBV4-3 and TRBJ2-7; the D call may be TRBD1 or TRBD2 (7 bases each). The CDR3 spans 14 residues. The V gene lost 1 base and the J gene lost 4 bases, with 11 bases spanning the gap. Germline CDR1 is LGHNA and CDR2 is YSLEER.

There are many counts of this clonotype. The chain has TRBV5-1 and TRBJ2-1; D unresolved. Germline CDR1 SGHRS, CDR2 YFSETQ. Trimming shortened V by 7 bases and J by 4 bases, and 6 bases separated the two germline ends. The CDR3 runs 11 residues. In DNA, the CDR3 is TGCGCCAGCTCCAAGTACAATGAGCAGTTCTTC. Protein: CASSKYNEQFF.

This clonotype came up many times. This chain joins TRBV7-2 and TRBJ2-1, with a possible D match to TRBD2 (6 bases). V shed 1 base and J shed 7 bases, with 11 bases lying between them. Germline assignment: CDR1 SGHTA and CDR2 FQGNSA. The CDR3 has 14 residues. In DNA, the CDR3 is TGTGCCAGCAGCTTAGGCGCCGGGGGTAATGAGCAGTTCTTC. Translated, it gives CASSLGAGGNEQFF.

This chain connects TRBV5-5 to TRBJ2-3, with a weak D call TRBD2 (5 bases). Germline-derived CDR1 and CDR2 are SGHKS and YYEKEE (reference sequence). CDR3 size: 14 residues. Trimming left V 0 bases short and J 3 bases short, with 8 bases between. CDR3 bases: TGTGCCAGCAGCTTGGAAAGAGGGACAGATACGCAGTATTTT. This encodes CASSLERGTDTQYF.

This clonotype was counted at least ten times. The chain combines TRBV2 with TRBJ2-3, with 9 bases identical to TRBD1. Germline V gene lookup returns CDR1 SNHLY and CDR2 FYNNEI. V lost 2 bases to trimming and J lost 4 bases; unmatched junction nucleotides: 4. This CDR3 comprises 15 residues. The CDR3 is CASSERDRDADTQYF. Written as DNA, the CDR3 is TGTGCCAGCAGTGAAAGGGACAGGGATGCAGATACGCAGTATTTT. Drawing the rest from reference TRBV2 and TRBJ2-3, the complete variable domain is EPEVTQTPSHQVTQMGQEVILRCVPISNHLYFYWYRQILGQKVEFLVSFYNNEISEKSEIFDDQFSVERPDGSNFTLKIRSTKLEDSAMYFCASSERDRDADTQYFGPGTRLTVL.

This clonotype was counted a few times. This rearrangement joins TRBV10-3 to TRBJ2-5; D remains ambiguous. The CDR3 totals 12 residues. The V end lost 6 bases, the J end lost 1 base, and 6 bases lay between the germline ends. CDR1 and CDR2 from the germline V gene are ENHRY and SYGVKD. The CDR3 loop reads CAIRAVQETQYF. DNA for the CDR3: TGTGCCATCAGGGCAGTCCAAGAGACCCAGTACTTC.

The table lists this clonotype with many counts. The chain couples TRBV5-1 to TRBJ2-5; D is uncertain. CDR1 SGHRS and CDR2 YFSETQ come from the germline V gene. CDR3 size: 14 residues. The germline V and J ends were trimmed by 2 bases and 5 bases, with 13 bases remaining between them. The CDR3 bases are TGCGCCAGCAGCTTTCGGAGTTCGTTCGAGACCCAGTACTTC. It is translated as CASSFRSSFETQYF. Combining the CDR3 with reference TRBV5-1 and TRBJ2-5 gives the whole variable domain KAGVTQTPRYLIKTRGQQVTLSCSPISGHRSVSWYQQTPGQGLQFLFEYFSETQRNKGNFPGRFSGRQFSNSRSEMNVSTLELGDSALYLCASSFRSSFETQYFGPGTRLLVL.

This clonotype was observed at least ten times. V and J are TRBV20-1 and TRBJ2-3; D unresolved. The ends were cut back, 6 bases at V and 4 bases at J, with 11 bases in the middle. From germline, CDR1 is DFQATT and CDR2 SNEGSKA (reference sequence). The CDR3 is made up of 12 amino acids. In DNA form, the CDR3 reads TGCAGTGCAGGGCAGGACGCAGATACGCAGTATTTT. Translation: CSAGQDADTQYF.

This clonotype was observed a handful of times. The chain employs TRBV7-2 and TRBJ2-7; 9 bases agree with TRBD1. V trimming: 1 base; J trimming: 2 bases; junction bases outside the gene matches: 6. The germline V gene encodes CDR1 SGHTA and CDR2 FQGNSA. This CDR3 is built from 16 residues. The DNA for the CDR3 is TGTGCCAGCAGCTTAGGGACAAGACAGGGGGCCTACGAGCAGTACTTC. It specifies CASSLGTRQGAYEQYF.

This clonotype was seen many times. The chain joins TRBV5-1 to TRBJ1-1; D might be TRBD1 (5 bases). Germline V gene sequence: CDR1 SGHRS, CDR2 YFSETQ. This CDR3 comprises 15 residues. V lost 3 bases to trimming and J lost 9 bases, with 21 bases between them. This CDR3 is CASSSYRDGIQKAFF. In DNA form, the CDR3 reads TGCGCCAGCAGCTCTTACCGGGACGGGATTCAAAAAGCTTTCTTT.

This clonotype has a count of ten or more. This chain links TRBV6-5 with TRBJ1-6; 9 nucleotides line up with TRBD1. The germline V gene encodes CDR1 MNHEY and CDR2 SVGAGI. The J segment lost 4 bases and the V segment lost 4 bases, leaving 5 bases of the junction unmatched. The CDR3 is made up of 16 amino acids. The CDR3 spells CASSSGTGLYNSPLHF. CDR3 sequence (DNA): TGTGCCAGCAGTTCCGGGACAGGGCTTTATAATTCACCCCTCCACTTT.

This clonotype came up many times. The V call is TRBV29-1, the J call TRBJ2-1; TRBD1 is a possible D gene (5 bases). V lost 5 bases and J 7 bases, leaving 12 bases between the germline ends. The CDR3 is 12 amino acids. From germline, CDR1 is SQVTM and CDR2 ANQGSEA. The CDR3 DNA is TGCAGCGTTAAGGGGCCCGGGAATGAGCAGTTCTTC. This codes for CSVKGPGNEQFF.